The 28 T cell receptor beta chains below all came from one sample that was sequenced in a study of T cell changes during pregnancy in multiple sclerosis. Sequencing was performed with immunoSEQ multiplex PCR; in TCRdb, only in-frame clones are kept and a portion is missing. The repertoire has roughly 100,000 clones, roughly 92% of them found once; the top ten carry 0.8% to 1%. The sample here was peripheral blood, taken after pregnancy. The origin of the receptors is a female donor with multiple sclerosis, enrolled in a pregnancy study.

The genes are TRBV18 and TRBJ2-7; 9 bases map to TRBD2. The CDR3 loop spans 13 amino acids. Per germline, CDR1 KGHSH and CDR2 LQKENI. J gave up 2 bases and V 10 bases, and 6 bases lay outside the gene matches. In nucleotides, the CDR3 is TGTGCCACTCGCGGGGGGGGCCCCTACGAGCAGTACTTC. Its translation is CATRGGGPYEQYF.

The CDR3 spells CASSLAKSGSSYEQYF. CDR3 sequence (DNA): TGCGCCAGCAGCTTGGCAAAAAGCGGGAGCTCCTACGAGCAGTACTTC. This chain connects TRBV5-1 to TRBJ2-7; 8 nucleotides agree with TRBD2. The J segment lost 0 bases and the V segment lost 0 bases, leaving 5 bases of the junction unmatched. This CDR3 region has 16 residues. CDR1 and CDR2 (germline): SGHRS, YFSETQ.

The chain joins TRBV11-2 to TRBJ2-5; tentative D call: TRBD1 (5 bases). The CDR3 length is 14 residues. Looked up from germline, CDR1 is SGHAT and CDR2 is FQNNGV. V gave up 1 base and J gave up 4 bases, with 10 bases separating them. DNA of the CDR3: TGTGCCAGCAGCTTAGCGTGGGGCGGAGAGACCCAGTACTTC. Translating gives CASSLAWGGETQYF.

The chain carries TRBV7-3 and TRBJ2-2; TRBD2 matches 9 bases. The CDR3 has 16 residues. V was pared by 3 bases and J by 0 bases, with 2 bases of the junction left unmatched. Germline V gene sequence: CDR1 SGHTA, CDR2 FQGTGA. The CDR3 DNA reads as TGTGCCAGCAGCTTCGGACTAGCGTCGAACACCGGGGAGCTGTTTTTT. This translates into CASSFGLASNTGELFF.

The chain employs TRBV4-3 and TRBJ2-5; D is unclear. Per germline, CDR1 LGHNA and CDR2 YSLEER. V lost 0 bases to trimming and J lost 1 base, with 9 bases between them. CDR3 size: 15 residues. In DNA form, the CDR3 reads TGCGCCAGCAGCCAAGATGGTAGCCTCCAAGAGACCCAGTACTTC. It yields the protein CASSQDGSLQETQYF.

The gene calls are TRBV6-1 and TRBJ2-7; D is possibly TRBD1 (5 bases). Trimming stripped 8 bases from V and 3 bases from J, with 17 bases between. Germline V gives CDR1 MNHNS, CDR2 SASEGT. This CDR3 contains 14 residues. The DNA for the CDR3 is TGTGCCAGCGGGGCTTACGACGCGTTCTACGAGCAGTACTTC. Protein: CASGAYDAFYEQYF.

The chain has TRBV9 and TRBJ2-7; D might be TRBD1 (5 bases). Germline loops: CDR1 SGDLS, CDR2 YYNGEE. The CDR3 spans 12 residues. V was clipped by 2 bases and J by 3 bases, with 6 bases between them. The CDR3, as DNA: TGTGCCAGCAGCGTTGACAGCTACGAGCAGTACTTC. Translated, it gives CASSVDSYEQYF.

V gene TRBV15 combines with J gene TRBJ2-7; tentative D call: TRBD1 (5 bases). Trimming stripped 1 base from V and 1 base from J, with 8 bases between. The V gene's germline CDR1 is LNHNV and CDR2 YYDKDF (reference sequence). This CDR3 has 14 residues. Written as DNA, the CDR3 is TGTGCCACCAGCAGAGTTTGGACATCCTACGAGCAGTACTTC. Residues: CATSRVWTSYEQYF.

The chain carries TRBV14 and TRBJ2-1; tentatively, D is TRBD2 (5 bases). Trimming removed 0 bases at V and 10 bases at J, with 13 bases between. Looked up from germline, CDR1 is SGHDN and CDR2 is FVKESK. The CDR3 covers 14 residues. DNA of the CDR3: TGTGCCAGCAGCCAAGATAGGACTCGGCGGGAGCAGTTCTTC. As protein: CASSQDRTRREQFF.

The chain has TRBV27 and TRBJ1-5, with 7 bases lining up with TRBD1. The CDR3 contains 15 residues. Trimming at V came to 7 bases and at J to 6 bases, leaving 12 bases not matched to a gene. The V gene's germline CDR1 is MNHEY and CDR2 SMNVEV (reference sequence). The CDR3 loop is CASKRQGVGTQPQHF. For the CDR3, the DNA is TGTGCCAGCAAGAGACAGGGCGTCGGAACTCAGCCCCAGCATTTT.

This clone was observed a single time. The J gene is TRBJ1-6, the V gene TRBV12-5; unclear D gene. The germline V gene encodes CDR1 LGHNT and CDR2 FRNRAP. Trimming left V 4 bases short and J 3 bases short, with 22 bases between. This CDR3 is built from 19 residues. CDR3 coding DNA: TGTGCTAGTGGTTCCCCCCTCGCCTGGGGAGGTCTCTATAATTCACCCCTCCACTTT. Translating it yields CASGSPLAWGGLYNSPLHF.

The rearrangement uses TRBV30 and TRBJ1-5; TRBD1 matches at 7 bases. This CDR3 has 16 residues. V dropped 2 bases and J dropped 1; count of bases not matched to a gene: 8. Germline loops: CDR1 GTSNPN, CDR2 SVGIG (reference sequence). The chain's CDR3 is CAWSPRWTGSNQPQHF. The DNA for the CDR3 is TGTGCCTGGAGTCCCAGGTGGACAGGAAGCAATCAGCCCCAGCATTTT.

This clone was found once. The chain has TRBV19 and TRBJ2-3, with D maybe TRBD2 (6 bases). This CDR3 region has 14 residues. The V gene's germline CDR1 is LNHDA and CDR2 SQIVND (reference sequence). V lost 7 bases to trimming and J lost 2 bases, with 13 bases between them. The CDR3 DNA reads TGTGCCAGTAATCGTGCGGGGCCCACAGATACGCAGTATTTT. Protein product: CASNRAGPTDTQYF.

V is TRBV30 and J is TRBJ2-1; 10 bases align to TRBD1. The V gene's germline CDR1 is GTSNPN and CDR2 SVGIG (reference sequence). This CDR3 is 22 amino acids long. V shed 4 bases and J 2 bases; nucleotides not matched to a gene: 26. DNA of the CDR3: TGTGCCTGGACCGCCAAGGGACAGGGGAGTTGGGTGGTCGATGGGGCCTACAATGAGCAGTTCTTC. This translates into CAWTAKGQGSWVVDGAYNEQFF.

CDR3 DNA: TGTGCCAGCAGCTTAGGCAGGGAGGCTTCACCCCTCCACTTT. It is translated as CASSLGREASPLHF. The genes are TRBV7-2 and TRBJ1-6, with D possibly TRBD1 on 5 matching bases. V lost 1 base and J 9 bases, leaving 10 bases between the germline ends. Germline lookup yields CDR1 SGHTA and CDR2 FQGNSA. The CDR3 totals 14 residues.

This clone was found once. The chain combines TRBV27 with TRBJ2-7; 7 nucleotides align to TRBD1. Germline V gives CDR1 MNHEY, CDR2 SMNVEV (reference sequence). The CDR3 totals 14 residues. The V and J ends lost 5 bases and 4 bases, in that order; junction bases with no gene match: 8. The CDR3 sequence is CASSPQRQGYEQYF. The DNA for the CDR3 is TGTGCCAGCAGTCCCCAAAGACAGGGTTACGAGCAGTACTTC.

The chain recombines TRBV7-6 with TRBJ2-7; D unresolved. Trimming stripped 1 base from V and 2 bases from J, with 9 bases between. Germline-derived CDR1 and CDR2 are SGHVS and FNYEAQ. The CDR3 covers 14 residues. The DNA of the CDR3 is TGTGCCAGCAGCTTAGAGGAGTCGACCTACGAGCAGTACTTC. This codes for CASSLEESTYEQYF.

V is TRBV7-2 and J is TRBJ2-1; no clear D gene. The CDR3 has 15 amino acids. The germline V gene encodes CDR1 SGHTA and CDR2 FQGNSA. Trimming shortened V by 6 bases and J by 0 bases, and 12 bases separated the two germline ends. The CDR3 is CASRITWSSYNEQFF. The CDR3 DNA follows: TGTGCCAGCAGAATTACCTGGAGCTCCTACAATGAGCAGTTCTTC.

The chain combines TRBV4-1 with TRBJ1-2, with 7 positions matching TRBD1. Germline CDR1 MGHRA, CDR2 YSYEKL. This CDR3 region has 15 residues. V was pared by 3 bases and J by 4 bases, with 8 bases of the junction left unmatched. The CDR3 region has the DNA TGCGCCAGCAGCCATATAACCGGGACAGCCTATGGCTACACCTTC. This gives the protein CASSHITGTAYGYTF.

This rearrangement joins TRBV6-5 to TRBJ1-1; the D gene is possibly TRBD1 (6 bases). Per the germline V gene, CDR1 is MNHEY and CDR2 is SVGAGI. The CDR3 has 15 residues. The ends were cut back, 6 bases at V and 5 bases at J, with 19 bases in the middle. The CDR3 DNA sequence: TGTGCCAGCAGGATTAACAGGGACGGGGAAACTGAAGCTTTCTTT. It codes for CASRINRDGETEAFF.

The chain employs TRBV18 and TRBJ1-3, with D tentatively TRBD1 (5 bases). The V end lost 3 bases, the J end lost 2 bases, and 8 bases lay between the germline ends. CDR3 length equals 14 residues. The germline CDR1 and CDR2 sequences are KGHSH and LQKENI. The CDR3 is CASSPGRAGNTIYF. As DNA, the CDR3 is TGTGCCAGCTCACCGGGCAGGGCTGGAAACACCATATATTTT.

The chain combines TRBV5-1 with TRBJ2-1; perhaps TRBD1 as D (6 bases). The ends were cut back, 0 bases at V and 6 bases at J, with 22 bases in the middle. CDR1 SGHRS and CDR2 YFSETQ come from the germline V gene. This CDR3 is 18 amino acids long. The CDR3 protein is CASSLDRVVSKLTNEQFF. CDR3 nucleotide sequence: TGCGCCAGCAGCTTGGACAGGGTGGTCTCAAAGTTGACCAATGAGCAGTTCTTC.

V and J are TRBV18 and TRBJ2-7; TRBD1 agrees at 10 bases. With V trimmed by 3 bases and J by 3 bases, 8 bases remained unmatched. CDR3 length equals 16 residues. CDR1 is KGHSH and CDR2 is LQKENI in the germline V gene. The CDR3 reads CASSPRDRGNFYEQYF. DNA for the CDR3: TGTGCCAGCTCACCCCGGGACAGGGGAAACTTCTACGAGCAGTACTTC.

The rearrangement links TRBV28 to TRBJ1-3, with D possibly being TRBD1 (6 bases). CDR3 length: 16 residues. Germline V gene data show CDR1 as MDHEN and CDR2 as SYDVKM. Deletions cut 8 bases from V and 0 bases from J, with 17 bases between. The CDR3 DNA reads TGTGCCAGCGATTCTACAGGGTACCCCTCTGGAAACACCATATATTTT. Its protein is CASDSTGYPSGNTIYF.

This chain connects TRBV29-1 to TRBJ1-5; tentatively, D is TRBD1 (5 bases). V dropped 7 bases and J dropped 6 bases, with 19 bases sitting between them. Germline CDR1 is SQVTM and CDR2 is ANQGSEA. The CDR3 is made up of 14 amino acids. The chain's CDR3 is CSASGGNGGQPQHF. In nucleotides, the CDR3 is TGCAGCGCGTCCGGGGGGAACGGGGGTCAGCCCCAGCATTTT.

The J gene is TRBJ1-3, the V gene TRBV28; TRBD1 matches at 7 bases. V shed 4 bases, J shed 0 bases, and the junction held 6 bases outside the gene matches. Germline CDR1 and CDR2: MDHEN and SYDVKM. This CDR3 has 16 amino acids. CDR3 amino acids: CASSSTGELSGNTIYF. The CDR3 nucleotides read TGTGCCAGCAGTTCTACAGGGGAGCTCTCTGGAAACACCATATATTTT.

This chain uses TRBV7-2 with TRBJ2-1; tentatively, D is TRBD2 (5 bases). The CDR3 is 13 amino acids. Germline V CDR1 and CDR2: SGHTA, FQGNSA. Trimming cost V 4 bases and J 10 bases, with 14 bases left between them. The CDR3 reads CASSSHRGQEQFF. CDR3 bases: TGTGCCAGCAGCTCTCACCGGGGTCAAGAGCAGTTCTTC.

In its sample, this clone was seen a few times. The chain links TRBV10-3 to TRBJ1-5; D gene ambiguous. V lost 5 bases and J 2 bases, leaving 13 bases between the germline ends. The CDR3 has 15 residues. Germline loops: CDR1 ENHRY, CDR2 SYGVKD. The CDR3 DNA is TGTGCCATCAGTTCGACTATAACGGGCAATCAGCCCCAGCATTTT. This codes for CAISSTITGNQPQHF.